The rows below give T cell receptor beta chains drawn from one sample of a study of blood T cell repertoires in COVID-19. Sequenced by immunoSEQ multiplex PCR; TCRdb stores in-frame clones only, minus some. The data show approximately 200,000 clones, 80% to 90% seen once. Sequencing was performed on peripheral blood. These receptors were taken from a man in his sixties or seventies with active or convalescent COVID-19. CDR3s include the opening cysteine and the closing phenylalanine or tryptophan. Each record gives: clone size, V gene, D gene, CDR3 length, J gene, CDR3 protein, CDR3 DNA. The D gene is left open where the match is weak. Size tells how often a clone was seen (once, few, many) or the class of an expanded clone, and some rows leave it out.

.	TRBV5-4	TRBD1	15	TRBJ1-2	CASSLRQGFSYGYTF	TGTGCCAGCAGCTTAAGACAGGGGTTCTCCTATGGCTACACCTTC
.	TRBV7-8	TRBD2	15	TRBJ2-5	CASTDAGGPVETQYF	TGTGCCAGCACGGATGCGGGGGGGCCTGTTGAGACCCAGTACTTC
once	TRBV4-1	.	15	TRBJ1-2	CASSQPQGGYYGYTF	TGCGCCAGCAGCCAACCACAGGGAGGGTACTATGGCTACACCTTC
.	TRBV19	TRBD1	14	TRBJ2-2	CASSTGQGNGELFF	TGTGCCAGTAGTACGGGACAGGGCAACGGGGAGCTGTTTTTT
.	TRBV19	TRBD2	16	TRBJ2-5	CARQLGGDIGQETQYF	TGTGCCAGACAGCTCGGGGGGGACATAGGCCAAGAGACCCAGTACTTC
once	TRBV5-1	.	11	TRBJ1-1	CASSLGAEAFF	TGCGCCAGCAGCTTGGGCGCTGAAGCTTTCTTT
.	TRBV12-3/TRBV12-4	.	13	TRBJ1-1	CASSLGASTEAFF	TGTGCCAGCAGCCTAGGGGCAAGCACTGAAGCTTTCTTT
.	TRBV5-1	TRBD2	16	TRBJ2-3	CASSLDLRGGTDTQYF	TGCGCCAGCAGCTTGGACTTACGGGGGGGCACAGATACGCAGTATTTT
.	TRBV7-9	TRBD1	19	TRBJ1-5	CASSLGRTGDTYSNQPQHF	TGTGCCAGCAGCTTAGGCCGGACAGGGGACACATATAGCAATCAGCCCCAGCATTTT
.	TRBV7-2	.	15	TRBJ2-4	CASSASNGAKNIQYF	TGTGCCAGCAGCGCCTCCAACGGGGCCAAAAACATTCAGTACTTC
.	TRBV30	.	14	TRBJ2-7	CAWSAYRGNYEQYF	TGTGCCTGGAGTGCTTATCGGGGGAATTACGAGCAGTACTTC
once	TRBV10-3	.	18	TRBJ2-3	CAISQSPGGRGSTDTQYF	TGTGCCATCAGCCAAAGCCCTGGCGGCAGGGGAAGCACAGATACGCAGTATTTT
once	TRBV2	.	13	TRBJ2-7	CASRPGATYEQYF	TGTGCCAGCAGACCGGGAGCGACCTACGAGCAGTACTTC
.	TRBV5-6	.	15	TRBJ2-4	CASSLEGVAKNIQYF	TGTGCCAGCAGCTTGGAGGGGGTAGCCAAAAACATTCAGTACTTC
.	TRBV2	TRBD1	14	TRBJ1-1	CASSDTGVGTEAFF	TGTGCCAGCAGCGACACAGGGGTGGGGACTGAAGCTTTCTTT
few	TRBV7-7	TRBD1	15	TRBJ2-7	CASSPDRAQTGEQYF	TGTGCCAGCAGCCCCGACAGGGCCCAAACAGGCGAGCAGTACTTC